A selection of T cell receptor beta chains follows, all from one sample in a study of blood T cell repertoires in COVID-19. Here immunoSEQ multiplex PCR was the method, and the copy in TCRdb shows in-frame clones only, minus some. The sample has approximately 200,000 clones; 79% are singletons. The sample was peripheral blood. These receptor sequences come from a man in his 60s with active or convalescent COVID-19. Each CDR3 is given with its conserved first and last residue. The D gene is left open where the match is weak. Only part of the rows carry a size: once, few, many, or a class if the clone is expanded.

size,D,V,J,DNA,CDR3
.,.,TRBV29-1,TRBJ2-7,TGCAGCGTTGCACAGAGCTACGAGCAGTACTTC,CSVAQSYEQYF
.,.,TRBV28,TRBJ1-4,TGTGCCAGCGGGCTACACCCTTCGGAAGAAAAACTGTTTTTT,CASGLHPSEEKLFF
.,.,TRBV5-6,TRBJ2-3,TGTGCCAGCAGCTACATGGGCAGAAGCACAGATACGCAGTATTTT,CASSYMGRSTDTQYF
.,.,TRBV19,TRBJ2-7,TGTGCCAGTAGTATTGACACCGGTTACGGCGACGAGCAGTACTTC,CASSIDTGYGDEQYF
.,.,TRBV5-1,TRBJ2-1,TGCGCCAGCACTGAATGGCGGAGCTCCTACAATGAGCAGTTCTTC,CASTEWRSSYNEQFF
.,.,TRBV14,TRBJ1-6,TGTGCCAGCAGCCCCGGACAGACTTCACCCCTCCACTTT,CASSPGQTSPLHF
.,TRBD1,TRBV19,TRBJ2-7,TGTGCCAGTATGGGGACAGGGGGAGTCAACGAGCAGTACTTC,CASMGTGGVNEQYF
.,TRBD2,TRBV15,TRBJ2-1,TGTGCCACCAGCAGAGTGGGCCGGGGGGTTAATGAGCAGTTCTTC,CATSRVGRGVNEQFF
.,.,TRBV11-2,TRBJ2-1,TGTGCCAGCAGCTTTACCGGGACACGGATCTCCTACAATGAGCAGTTCTTC,CASSFTGTRISYNEQFF
.,TRBD1,TRBV11-3,TRBJ2-7,TGTGCCAGCAGCTTAGGGACAGGGGCGGCGGAGCAGTACTTC,CASSLGTGAAEQYF
.,TRBD2,TRBV19,TRBJ2-2,TGTGCCAGTATCCGGGGGGAACTCGCGAACACCGGGGAGCTGTTTTTT,CASIRGELANTGELFF
once,.,TRBV28,TRBJ2-5,TGTGCCAGCAGTGGAAGACAGGCTCAGCCGGGGACCCAGTACTTC,CASSGRQAQPGTQYF
few,TRBD2,TRBV7-2,TRBJ2-7,TGTGCCAGCAGCTTAGGCGGAGTAGCGGGATCTTTC,CASSLGGVAGSF
few,.,TRBV6-6,TRBJ1-3,TGTGCCAGCACGCGGGGGACCTCTGGAAACACCATATATTTT,CASTRGTSGNTIYF
.,.,TRBV6-5,TRBJ2-3,TGTGCCAGCAGCCCCTGGGGGGATATTGCAGATACGCAGTATTTT,CASSPWGDIADTQYF
.,TRBD2,TRBV7-8,TRBJ2-3,TGTGCCAGCGCTTTGTGGCGGGAGTTACATACGCAGTATTTT,CASALWRELHTQYF
.,.,TRBV6-5,TRBJ2-7,TGTGCCAGCGGCAGAAGTTACGAGCAGTACTTC,CASGRSYEQYF
.,.,TRBV2,TRBJ2-3,TGTGCCAGCAGTGAAGAGTTAGCGGATCTGGATACGCAGTATTTT,CASSEELADLDTQYF
.,.,TRBV7-3,TRBJ1-5,TGTGCCAGCAGCTCTCCTCATCAGCCCCAGCATTTT,CASSSPHQPQHF
.,.,TRBV4-3,TRBJ2-6,TGCGCCAGCAGCCAAGCGGTCTCTGGGGCCAACGTCCTGACTTTC,CASSQAVSGANVLTF
.,TRBD2,TRBV29-1,TRBJ2-2,TGCAGCGTCGACAGGGGTCTAGCGGGAGGAATGGGTATGGGGGAGCTGTTTTTT,CSVDRGLAGGMGMGELFF
.,.,TRBV19,TRBJ1-1,TGTGCCAGTAGGGACCGTACAGGGCAGGCTGAAGCTTTCTTT,CASRDRTGQAEAFF
.,.,TRBV19,TRBJ1-5,TGTGCCAGTAGTATACAGGGCCTAGGAAAGTCCCAGCATTTT,CASSIQGLGKSQHF
.,TRBD1,TRBV5-5,TRBJ2-5,TGTGCCAGCAGCTCGGTCCTGGGGGACAGGGGGACCCAGTACTTC,CASSSVLGDRGTQYF
.,.,TRBV7-3,TRBJ2-3,TGTGCCAGCAGCTTAACGGAGTTTGGAGATACGCAGTATTTT,CASSLTEFGDTQYF
.,.,TRBV10-3,TRBJ1-2,TGTGCCATCATCGGAGGGGGGGCAGGAAACTATGGCTACACCTTC,CAIIGGGAGNYGYTF
.,TRBD1,TRBV10-3,TRBJ1-1,TGTGCCGCCCGCGGCGGGACAGGGGGAACTGAAGCTTTCTTT,CAARGGTGGTEAFF